These 8 T cell receptor beta chains were sequenced from one sample in a study of a mutant IDH1 vaccine in newly diagnosed glioma. Described time point: week 47, end of study. Mutant IDH1 20-mer peptide, at 300 ug, made up each vaccine dose, with topical imiquimod. Only in-frame clones appear in the TCRdb table, and some are missing; sequencing was by immunoSEQ multiplex PCR. The sample includes tens of thousands of clones, roughly four fifths of them seen just once. Antigen specificity for these receptors is unknown. Sequencing used PBMCs, obtained from a glioma patient whose treatment included an IDH1 peptide vaccine. The receptors derive from a man aged 30 to 45 with glioma.

This clone was recorded only once. The chain combines TRBV10-2 with TRBJ1-1, with D perhaps matching TRBD1 (5 bases). The CDR3 length is 17 residues. Germline CDR1 WSHSY, CDR2 SAAADI. V dropped 2 bases and J dropped 1 base, with 17 bases sitting between them. In nucleotides, the CDR3 is TGCGCCAGCAGTGAGCCGAGTTTGTGGGGGAAGAACACTGAAGCTTTCTTT. The encoded protein is CASSEPSLWGKNTEAFF.

V is TRBV28 and J is TRBJ1-2; a possible D gene is TRBD1 (5 bases). The CDR3 is 13 amino acids. The V gene lost 5 bases and the J gene lost 4 bases, with 11 bases spanning the gap. Germline lookup yields CDR1 MDHEN and CDR2 SYDVKM. The DNA for the CDR3 is TGTGCCAGCAGTCCTTTTGGGGGCTATGGCTACACCTTC. It specifies CASSPFGGYGYTF.

This clone was counted a single time. The rearrangement joins TRBV10-2 to TRBJ2-2; TRBD1 aligns across 8 bases. Germline trimming cut 8 bases from V and 7 bases from J; bases unmatched to any gene: 6. The CDR3 loop spans 13 amino acids. Germline V gene data show CDR1 as WSHSY and CDR2 as SAAADI. The CDR3, as DNA: TGCGCCAGCTCGACAGGGGTCGGCGGGGAGCTGTTTTTT. Protein sequence: CASSTGVGGELFF.

The V and J genes are TRBV4-1 and TRBJ1-5; D gene unclear. Trimming shortened V by 0 bases and J by 6 bases, and 12 bases separated the two germline ends. The CDR3 has 15 residues. CDR1 is MGHRA and CDR2 is YSYEKL in the germline V gene. This CDR3 is CASSQDRGAGQPQHF. CDR3 DNA: TGCGCCAGCAGCCAAGATCGAGGTGCTGGTCAGCCCCAGCATTTT.

This chain connects TRBV18 to TRBJ2-5; TRBD1 matches at 7 bases. After removal of 6 bases from V and 2 bases from J, the junction contained 9 bases not matched to a gene. The CDR3 is 15 amino acids. Germline V gene sequence: CDR1 KGHSH, CDR2 LQKENI. CDR3 nucleotide sequence: TGTGCCAGCTCTACTTTACCGGGACAGCAAGAGACCCAGTACTTC. Translation gives CASSTLPGQQETQYF.

The chain couples TRBV7-8 to TRBJ2-1, with 11 bases matching TRBD2. The CDR3 has 16 residues. The ends lost 5 bases at V and 3 bases at J; junction bases unmatched: 6. Germline V lookup: CDR1 SGHVS, CDR2 FQNEAQ. CDR3 protein: CASSPYLAGGYNEQFF. CDR3 in DNA: TGTGCCAGCAGCCCCTACCTAGCGGGGGGCTACAATGAGCAGTTCTTC.

This clone was seen once. The gene calls are TRBV28 and TRBJ1-6; 9 positions agree with TRBD1. The length of the CDR3 is 20 residues. Germline CDR1 is MDHEN and CDR2 is SYDVKM. With 2 bases clipped from V and 2 bases from J, the junction kept 13 bases outside the gene matches. CDR3 coding DNA: TGTGCCAGCAGTTTAACTGTCCGCACAGGGGGCTATCCCTATAATTCACCCCTCCACTTT. Translated: CASSLTVRTGGYPYNSPLHF.

This clone was recorded only once. The chain combines TRBV14 with TRBJ1-2; 7 bases match TRBD1. CDR1 SGHDN and CDR2 FVKESK come from the germline V gene. This CDR3 has 16 amino acids. The V and J ends lost 0 bases and 6 bases, in that order; junction bases with no gene match: 10. CDR3 protein: CASSQDHINRGNGYTF. The CDR3 DNA reads TGTGCCAGCAGCCAAGATCATATTAACAGGGGTAATGGCTACACCTTC.